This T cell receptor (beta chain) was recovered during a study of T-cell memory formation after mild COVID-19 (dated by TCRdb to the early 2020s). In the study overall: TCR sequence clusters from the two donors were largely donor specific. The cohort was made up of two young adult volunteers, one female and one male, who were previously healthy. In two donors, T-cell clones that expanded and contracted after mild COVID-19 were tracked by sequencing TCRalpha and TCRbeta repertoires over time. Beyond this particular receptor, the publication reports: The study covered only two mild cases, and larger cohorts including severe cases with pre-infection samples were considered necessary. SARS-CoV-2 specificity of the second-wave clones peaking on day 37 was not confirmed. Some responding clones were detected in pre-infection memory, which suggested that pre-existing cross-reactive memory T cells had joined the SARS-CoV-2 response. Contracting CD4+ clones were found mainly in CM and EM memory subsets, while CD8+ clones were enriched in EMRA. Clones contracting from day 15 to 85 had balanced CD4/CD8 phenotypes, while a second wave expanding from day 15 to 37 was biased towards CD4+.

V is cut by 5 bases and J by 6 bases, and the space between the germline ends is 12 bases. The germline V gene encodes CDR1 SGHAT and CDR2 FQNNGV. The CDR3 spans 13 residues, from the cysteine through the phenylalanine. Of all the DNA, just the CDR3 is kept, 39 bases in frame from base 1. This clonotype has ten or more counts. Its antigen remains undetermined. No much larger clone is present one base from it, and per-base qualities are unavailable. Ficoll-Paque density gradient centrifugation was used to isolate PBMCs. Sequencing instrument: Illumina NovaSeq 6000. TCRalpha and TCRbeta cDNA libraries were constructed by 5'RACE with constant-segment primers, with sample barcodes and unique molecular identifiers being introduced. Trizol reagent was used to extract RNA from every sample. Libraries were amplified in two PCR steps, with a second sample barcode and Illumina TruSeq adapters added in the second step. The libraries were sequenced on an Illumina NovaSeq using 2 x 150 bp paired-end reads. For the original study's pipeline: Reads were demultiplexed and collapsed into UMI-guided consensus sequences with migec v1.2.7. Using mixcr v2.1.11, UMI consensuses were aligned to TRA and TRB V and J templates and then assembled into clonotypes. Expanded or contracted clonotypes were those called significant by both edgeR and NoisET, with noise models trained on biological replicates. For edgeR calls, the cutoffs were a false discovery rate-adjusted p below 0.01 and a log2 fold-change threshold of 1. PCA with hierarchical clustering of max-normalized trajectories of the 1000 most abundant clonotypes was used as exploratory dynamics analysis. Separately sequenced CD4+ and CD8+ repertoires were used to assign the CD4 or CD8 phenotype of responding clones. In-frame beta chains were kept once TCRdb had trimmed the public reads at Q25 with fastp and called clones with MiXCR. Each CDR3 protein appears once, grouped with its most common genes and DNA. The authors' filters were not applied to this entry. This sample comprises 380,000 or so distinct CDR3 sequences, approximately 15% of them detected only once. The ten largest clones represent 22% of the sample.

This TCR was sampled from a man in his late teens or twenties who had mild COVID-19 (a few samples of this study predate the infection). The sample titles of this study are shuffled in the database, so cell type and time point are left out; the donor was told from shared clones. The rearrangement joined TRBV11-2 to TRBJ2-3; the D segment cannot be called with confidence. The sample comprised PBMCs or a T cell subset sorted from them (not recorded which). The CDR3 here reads CASSPPYWDTQYF. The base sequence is TGTGCCAGCAGCCCTCCTTACTGGGATACGCAGTATTTT.